This T cell receptor (beta chain) emerged from a study of T cells after yellow fever vaccination. Whole-study findings and limits: On re-exposure, the response was weaker but peaked faster, at day 5 versus 15.

This CDR3 has 14 amino acids. Germline V gene lookup returns CDR1 GTSNPN and CDR2 SVGIG (reference sequence). V was clipped by 1 base and J by 9 bases; unmatched bases: 4. In TCRdb, the 5' RACE reads were re-called with MiXCR into one record per CDR3 protein. The sample records about 260,000 distinct CDR3 sequences, around 4.9% being singletons. This clonotype was counted a few times. Its antigen is not identified. This receptor was identified in a man in his late teens or twenties who received the YFV17D yellow fever vaccine. V usage is TRBV30 and J usage is TRBJ2-1, with 12 bases that match TRBD2. Specimen: CD4+ T cells sorted from PBMCs, collected on the day of the yellow fever booster vaccination. The CDR3 loop reads CAWSDLAGGREQFF. The DNA for the CDR3 is TGTGCCTGGAGTGACCTAGCGGGGGGGCGTGAGCAGTTCTTC.